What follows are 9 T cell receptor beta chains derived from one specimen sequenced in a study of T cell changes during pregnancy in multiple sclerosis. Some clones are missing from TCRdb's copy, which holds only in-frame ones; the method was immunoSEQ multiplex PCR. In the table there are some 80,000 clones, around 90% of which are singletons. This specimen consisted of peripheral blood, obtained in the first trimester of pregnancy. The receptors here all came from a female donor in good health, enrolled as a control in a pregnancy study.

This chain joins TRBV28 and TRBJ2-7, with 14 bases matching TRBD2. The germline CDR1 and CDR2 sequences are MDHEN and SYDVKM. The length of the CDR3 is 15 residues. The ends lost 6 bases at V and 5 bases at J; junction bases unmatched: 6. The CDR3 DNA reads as TGTGCCAGCAGCCCGGGGACTAGCGGGAGACACGAGCAGTACTTC. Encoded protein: CASSPGTSGRHEQYF. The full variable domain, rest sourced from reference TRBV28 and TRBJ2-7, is DVKVTQSSRYLVKRTGEKVFLECVQDMDHENMFWYRQDPGLGLRLIYFSYDVKMKEKGDIPEGYSVSREKKERFSLILESASTNQTSMYLCASSPGTSGRHEQYFGPGTRLTVT.

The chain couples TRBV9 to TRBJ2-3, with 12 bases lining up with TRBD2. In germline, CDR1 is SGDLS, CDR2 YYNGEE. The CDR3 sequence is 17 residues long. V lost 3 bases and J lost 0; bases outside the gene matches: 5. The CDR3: CASSAIGTSGSTDTQYF. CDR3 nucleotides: TGTGCCAGCAGCGCGATCGGGACTAGCGGGAGCACAGATACGCAGTATTTT.

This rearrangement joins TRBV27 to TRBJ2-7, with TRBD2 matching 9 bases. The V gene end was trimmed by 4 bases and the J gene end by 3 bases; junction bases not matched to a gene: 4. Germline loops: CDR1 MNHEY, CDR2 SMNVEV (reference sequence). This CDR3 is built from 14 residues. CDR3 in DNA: TGTGCCAGCAGTTGGGTAGCGGGAGACTACGAGCAGTACTTC. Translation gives CASSWVAGDYEQYF.

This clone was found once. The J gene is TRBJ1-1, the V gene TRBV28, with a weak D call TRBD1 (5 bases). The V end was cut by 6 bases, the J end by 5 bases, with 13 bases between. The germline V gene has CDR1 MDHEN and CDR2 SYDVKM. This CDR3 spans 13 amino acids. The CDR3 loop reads CASSRPGDTEAFF. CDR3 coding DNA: TGTGCCAGCAGCCGTCCGGGGGATACTGAAGCTTTCTTT.

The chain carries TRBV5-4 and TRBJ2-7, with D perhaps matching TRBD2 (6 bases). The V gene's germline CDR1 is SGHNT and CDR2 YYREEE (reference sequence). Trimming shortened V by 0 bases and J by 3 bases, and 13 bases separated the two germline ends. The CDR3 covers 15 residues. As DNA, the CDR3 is TGTGCCAGCAGCTTGGTTGGGGGGAGGCGCTACGAGCAGTACTTC. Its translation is CASSLVGGRRYEQYF.

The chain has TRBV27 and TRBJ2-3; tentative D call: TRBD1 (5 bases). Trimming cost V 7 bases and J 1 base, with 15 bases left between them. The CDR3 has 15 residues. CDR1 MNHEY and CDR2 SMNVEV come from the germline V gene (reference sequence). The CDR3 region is CASIPRGPRTDTQYF. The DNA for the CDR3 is TGTGCCAGCATTCCTAGGGGTCCCCGCACAGATACGCAGTATTTT.

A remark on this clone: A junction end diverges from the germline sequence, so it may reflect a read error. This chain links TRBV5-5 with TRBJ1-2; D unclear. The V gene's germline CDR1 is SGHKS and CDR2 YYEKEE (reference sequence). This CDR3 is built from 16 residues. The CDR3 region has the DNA TGTGCCAGCAGCTTGGCCACAGTCCAACCTAAGTATGGCTACACCTTC. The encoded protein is CASSLATVQPKYGYTF.

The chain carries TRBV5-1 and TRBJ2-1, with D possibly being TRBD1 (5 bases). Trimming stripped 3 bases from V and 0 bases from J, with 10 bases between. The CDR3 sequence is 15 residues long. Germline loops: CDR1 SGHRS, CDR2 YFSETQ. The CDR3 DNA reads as TGCGCCAGCAGCTCGACAGCTAGCTCCTACAATGAGCAGTTCTTC. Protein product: CASSSTASSYNEQFF.

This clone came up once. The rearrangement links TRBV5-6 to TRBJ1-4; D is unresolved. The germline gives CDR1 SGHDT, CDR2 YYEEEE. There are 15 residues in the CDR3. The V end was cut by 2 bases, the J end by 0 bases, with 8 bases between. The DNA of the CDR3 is TGTGCCAGCAGCTTACGGGGTGCAACTAATGAAAAACTGTTTTTT. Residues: CASSLRGATNEKLFF.